The 31 T cell receptor beta chains presented below share a single source sample, sequenced in a study of vaccination and CD4 T cells after COVID-19. CD4+ T cells that had been cultured provided DNA sequenced with the Oncomine TCR Beta short-read assay. A single record per CDR3 protein comes from TCRdb applying MiXCR to the PCR reads. The sample shows 20,000 to 25,000 distinct CDR3 sequences, approximately 50% of them seen only once. Their recognized antigens are unknown. As to treatment: roughly 11-day PBMC culture with coronavirus spike peptide pools or control peptides (ViraFEST assay). Sequencing used CD4+ T cells from blood, cultured in vitro. The receptors originated from a human donor who had recovered from COVID-19.

The J gene is TRBJ1-4, the V gene TRBV7-9; D gene unclear. Germline CDR1 SEHNR, CDR2 FQNEAQ (reference sequence). Between the trimmed V and J ends, which lost 5 bases and 6 bases, there was a span of 7 bases. The CDR3 totals 12 residues. The CDR3 loop is CASSPFDEKLFF. The CDR3 DNA is TGTGCCAGCAGCCCCTTTGATGAAAAACTGTTTTTT.

The chain couples TRBV20-1 to TRBJ2-1, with 8 bases lining up with TRBD1. The CDR3 loop spans 13 amino acids. Germline CDR1 is DFQATT and CDR2 is SNEGSKA (reference sequence). The ends lost 2 bases at V and 10 bases at J; junction bases unmatched: 7. CDR3 region: CSARRTGMGEQFF. CDR3 coding DNA: TGCAGTGCTAGAAGGACAGGGATGGGGGAGCAGTTCTTC.

The J gene is TRBJ1-1, the V gene TRBV6-2 or TRBV6-3; D is ambiguous. The CDR3 covers 16 residues. Germline values: CDR1 MNHEY, CDR2 SVGEGT. Trimming pared 0 bases from V and 4 bases from J, leaving 15 bases between. The CDR3: CASSYSSRIGSTEAFF. The CDR3 nucleotides are TGTGCCAGCAGTTACTCTTCCCGCATAGGAAGCACTGAAGCTTTCTTT.

The J gene is TRBJ1-1, the V gene TRBV5-8; D remains ambiguous. Per the germline V gene, CDR1 is SGHTS and CDR2 is YDEGEE. V lost 4 bases and J 4 bases, leaving 11 bases between the germline ends. The CDR3 extends over 13 amino acids. DNA of the CDR3: TGTGCCAGCAGCCGGGAGAGGACCACTGAAGCTTTCTTT. Translated, it gives CASSRERTTEAFF.

V usage is TRBV7-2 and J usage is TRBJ2-7; D remains unclear. V was clipped by 1 base and J by 0 bases, with 13 bases between them. CDR3 length: 16 residues. In germline, CDR1 is SGHTA, CDR2 FQGNSA. CDR3: CASSLGPVSSSYEQYF. The CDR3 DNA follows: TGTGCCAGCAGCTTAGGGCCCGTATCGAGCTCCTACGAGCAGTACTTC. Filled out from reference TRBV7-2 and TRBJ2-7, the complete variable domain reads GAGVSQSPSNKVTEKGKDVELRCDPISGHTALYWYRQSLGQGLEFLIYFQGNSAPDKSGLPSDRFSAERTGGSVSTLTIQRTQQEDSAVYLCASSLGPVSSSYEQYFGPGTRLTVT.

The chain recombines TRBV11-1 with TRBJ2-3; no firm D call. Per germline, CDR1 SGHAT and CDR2 FQDESV (reference sequence). The CDR3 totals 15 residues. Trimming removed 5 bases from V and 6 bases from J, with 18 bases in between. DNA for the CDR3: TGTGCCAGCAGCCTAAATCGGGCCCCCGCGGATACGCAGTATTTT. Protein sequence: CASSLNRAPADTQYF.

The chain links TRBV11-2 to TRBJ2-7; 11 nucleotides match TRBD2. The V segment lost 3 bases and the J segment 3 bases; nucleotides outside the gene matches: 4. This CDR3 comprises 15 residues. The germline V gene has CDR1 SGHAT and CDR2 FQNNGV. The CDR3 loop is CASSLPGLADYEQYF. In nucleotides, the CDR3 is TGTGCCAGCAGCTTGCCGGGACTAGCGGACTACGAGCAGTACTTC.

J is TRBJ2-7 and V is TRBV27, with a weak D call TRBD1 (6 bases). Germline V gene lookup returns CDR1 MNHEY and CDR2 SMNVEV (reference sequence). This CDR3 has 16 residues. Trimming shortened V by 0 bases and J by 4 bases, and 16 bases separated the two germline ends. The CDR3 DNA reads TGTGCCAGCAGTTTATCGGAGGCAGGGGCTCAATACGAGCAGTACTTC. Amino acids: CASSLSEAGAQYEQYF.

This chain connects TRBV7-2 to TRBJ2-7; possible D gene TRBD2, 6 bases. CDR1 and CDR2 (germline): SGHTA, FQGNSA. The V end was cut by 0 bases, the J end by 7 bases, with 25 bases between. This CDR3 region has 18 residues. CDR3: CASSLAQLSASPGREQYF. DNA of the CDR3: TGTGCCAGCAGCTTAGCGCAACTCTCCGCGTCACCGGGGAGGGAGCAGTACTTC.

This clonotype showed up just a few times. Its ends do not fully match the called genes, so a read error is possible. This chain uses TRBV27 with TRBJ2-5; 10 bases agree with TRBD2. This CDR3 has 13 residues. Looked up from germline, CDR1 is MNHEY and CDR2 is SMNVEV (reference sequence). DNA for the CDR3: TGTGTCAGCAGAAAAGCGGGGGGGCTCGACCAGTACTTC. Its translation: CVSRKAGGLDQYF.

J is TRBJ1-1 and V is TRBV19; D might be TRBD1 (5 bases). Trimming stripped 6 bases from V and 5 bases from J, with 22 bases between. CDR3 length: 16 residues. Germline lookup yields CDR1 LNHDA and CDR2 SQIVND (reference sequence). CDR3 bases: TGTGCCAGTAGGTATTCGGTAGGGGTAGGGCAGACTGAAGCTTTCTTT. Its translation: CASRYSVGVGQTEAFF. Together with reference TRBV19 and TRBJ1-1, the CDR3 gives the full variable domain: DGGITQSPKYLFRKEGQNVTLSCEQNLNHDAMYWYRQDPGQGLRLIYYSQIVNDFQKGDIAEGYSVSREKKESFPLTVTSAQKNPTAFYLCASRYSVGVGQTEAFFGQGTRLTVV.

The V and J genes are TRBV7-2 and TRBJ1-1; weak D call: TRBD1 (5 bases). From germline, CDR1 is SGHTA and CDR2 FQGNSA. V was shortened by 5 bases and J by 3 bases, with 13 bases between the two germline ends. CDR3 length: 14 amino acids. CDR3 in amino acids: CASSPRWDYTEAFF. The CDR3 coding sequence is TGTGCCAGCAGCCCACGGTGGGACTACACTGAAGCTTTCTTT.

The chain recombines TRBV25-1 with TRBJ2-2; a possible D gene is TRBD2 (6 bases). V lost 4 bases and J lost 5, with 8 bases in between. This CDR3 is 13 amino acids long. Per germline, CDR1 MGHDK and CDR2 SYGVNS. The CDR3 DNA reads as TGTGCCAGCAGTGGGGGGAGGACCGGGGAGCTGTTTTTT. Translation gives CASSGGRTGELFF. Supplemented by reference TRBV25-1 and TRBJ2-2, the full variable domain reads EADIYQTPRYLVIGTGKKITLECSQTMGHDKMYWYQQDPGMELHLIHYSYGVNSTEKGDLSSESTVSRIRTEHFPLTLESARPSHTSQYLCASSGGRTGELFFGEGSRLTVL.

This clonotype was recorded a few times. The chain uses TRBV6-1 and TRBJ2-3; D is possibly TRBD1 (5 bases). In germline, CDR1 is MNHNS, CDR2 SASEGT. The germline V and J ends were trimmed by 6 bases and 7 bases, with 14 bases remaining between them. This CDR3 is built from 13 residues. The CDR3 is CASSPRTLNTQYF. The CDR3 coding sequence is TGTGCCAGCAGCCCCAGGACACTGAATACGCAGTATTTT.

The chain combines TRBV6-5 with TRBJ1-1; 12 bases agree with TRBD1. V trimming: 0 bases; J trimming: 4 bases; junction bases outside the gene matches: 3. The CDR3 runs 16 residues. Germline assignment: CDR1 MNHEY and CDR2 SVGAGI. CDR3 nucleotides: TGTGCCAGCAGTTACTCGGGACAGGGGGCGCGCACTGAAGCTTTCTTT. As protein: CASSYSGQGARTEAFF.

The CDR3 reads CASSLDMGSGILYEQYF. The DNA for the CDR3 is TGTGCCAGCAGCTTAGATATGGGTAGCGGGATCTTATACGAGCAGTACTTC. The chain joins TRBV11-3 to TRBJ2-7; TRBD2 aligns across 8 bases. CDR3 length: 17 amino acids. CDR1 SGHNT and CDR2 YENEEA come from the germline V gene. J gave up 4 bases and V 0 bases, and 11 bases lay outside the gene matches. Full variable domain (rest looked up from reference TRBV11-3 and TRBJ2-7): EAGVVQSPRYKIIEKKQPVAFWCNPISGHNTLYWYLQNLGQGPELLIRYENEEAVDDSQLPKDRFSAERLKGVDSTLKIQPAELGDSAVYLCASSLDMGSGILYEQYFGPGTRLTVT.

This clonotype has a single count. The chain couples TRBV5-6 to TRBJ1-5, with D unresolved. This CDR3 has 12 residues. The V gene's germline CDR1 is SGHDT and CDR2 YYEEEE. Trimming took off 1 base at V and 4 bases at J, with 3 bases between the two ends. CDR3 loop: CASSLRNQPQHF. The CDR3 nucleotides are TGTGCCAGCAGCTTGCGGAATCAGCCCCAGCATTTT.

The sample holds one count of this clonotype. The chain combines TRBV7-8 with TRBJ2-7; TRBD1 aligns across 7 bases. Germline CDR1 and CDR2: SGHVS and FQNEAQ. The junction had 10 bases not matched to a gene; V was cut back by 4 bases and J by 1 base. The CDR3 sequence is 16 residues long. Written as DNA, the CDR3 is TGTGCCAGCAGCTCAGCCGGCAGGGGGAAGTCCTACGAGCAGTACTTC. Translated: CASSSAGRGKSYEQYF.

V usage is TRBV20-1 and J usage is TRBJ1-1, with D maybe TRBD1 (5 bases). This CDR3 has 12 amino acids. Trimming cost V 5 bases and J 13 bases, with 20 bases left between them. The germline gives CDR1 DFQATT, CDR2 SNEGSKA (reference sequence). CDR3 loop: CSAPQGGSPRFF. The CDR3 bases are TGCAGTGCTCCTCAGGGTGGTTCCCCTCGTTTCTTT.

This chain joins TRBV7-8 and TRBJ1-2; perhaps TRBD1 as D (5 bases). Deletions cut 5 bases from V and 7 bases from J, with 17 bases between. The CDR3 has 14 amino acids. Looked up from germline, CDR1 is SGHVS and CDR2 is FQNEAQ. The CDR3 sequence: CASSRDQGYAGYTF. The CDR3 nucleotides read TGTGCCAGCAGCCGCGACCAGGGTTATGCTGGCTACACCTTC.

The chain has TRBV6-1 and TRBJ1-1, with 10 bases matching TRBD1. In germline, CDR1 is MNHNS, CDR2 SASEGT. This CDR3 is built from 15 residues. J was trimmed by 11 bases and V by 6 bases; bases with no gene match: 15. The CDR3 sequence is CASRGRDRGVSGAFF. DNA for the CDR3: TGTGCCAGCAGGGGAAGGGACAGGGGAGTTTCTGGGGCTTTCTTT.

The chain employs TRBV20-1 and TRBJ1-1, with D perhaps matching TRBD1 (5 bases). Per the germline V gene, CDR1 is DFQATT and CDR2 is SNEGSKA (reference sequence). The CDR3 extends over 14 amino acids. V lost 1 base and J 1 base, leaving 10 bases between the germline ends. The CDR3 DNA reads TGCAGTGCTAGAGGGGGGAGGGGGAACACTGAAGCTTTCTTT. Protein product: CSARGGRGNTEAFF.

This clonotype was counted between two and nine times. The V call is TRBV11-2, the J call TRBJ1-2, with a weak D call TRBD1 (6 bases). This CDR3 is 12 amino acids long. V was pared by 3 bases and J by 5 bases, with 7 bases between. Germline values: CDR1 SGHAT, CDR2 FQNNGV. In DNA, the CDR3 is TGTGCCAGCAGCTTTAGGGGGTATGGCTACACCTTC. Its protein is CASSFRGYGYTF.

The V call is TRBV2, the J call TRBJ2-2; 7 positions match TRBD1. Germline CDR1 reads SNHLY; CDR2 reads FYNNEI. This CDR3 is built from 17 residues. The junction had 16 bases not matched to a gene; V was cut back by 6 bases and J by 6 bases. CDR3 sequence (DNA): TGTGCCAGCAGCGGACAGGTCAGGCGGCGACACGCCGGGGAGCTGTTTTTT. Translated: CASSGQVRRRHAGELFF.

This clonotype was picked up a small number of times. The chain links TRBV7-8 to TRBJ1-5; no clear D gene. Trimming took 1 base from V and 1 from J, leaving 8 bases between them. CDR1 and CDR2 from the germline V gene are SGHVS and FQNEAQ. This CDR3 comprises 15 residues. CDR3 DNA: TGTGCCAGCAGCTTAGTATCCAGGAGCAATCAGCCCCAGCATTTT. It specifies CASSLVSRSNQPQHF. Based on the CDR3 plus reference TRBV7-8 and TRBJ1-5, the full variable domain is GAGVSQSPRYKVAKRGQDVALRCDPISGHVSLFWYQQALGQGPEFLTYFQNEAQLDKSGLPSDRFFAERPEGSVSTLKIQRTQQEDSAVYLCASSLVSRSNQPQHFGDGTRLSIL.

The chain recombines TRBV7-2 with TRBJ2-7, with TRBD1 matching over 8 bases. The trim removed 5 bases at V and 3 bases at J, leaving 6 bases unmatched. CDR3 length equals 14 residues. Germline V gene sequence: CDR1 SGHTA, CDR2 FQGNSA. The CDR3 DNA follows: TGTGCCAGCAGCCCAACAGGGGGTGGCTACGAGCAGTACTTC. Its protein product is CASSPTGGGYEQYF.

The genes are TRBV30 and TRBJ1-6, with TRBD1 matching over 7 bases. Germline loops: CDR1 GTSNPN, CDR2 SVGIG (reference sequence). The CDR3 length is 13 residues. After removal of 5 bases from V and 10 bases from J, the junction contained 8 bases not matched to a gene. As DNA, the CDR3 is TGTGCCTGGGCGGCGACAGGGTGGTCACCCCTCCACTTT. Its protein product is CAWAATGWSPLHF.

The chain has TRBV6-1 and TRBJ1-2; D is ambiguous. The CDR3 is made up of 14 amino acids. CDR1 MNHNS and CDR2 SASEGT come from the germline V gene. Trimming shortened V by 6 bases and J by 2 bases, and 13 bases separated the two germline ends. CDR3 protein: CASSSPVRNYGYTF. CDR3 nucleotide sequence: TGTGCCAGCAGCTCCCCGGTGCGGAACTATGGCTACACCTTC.

The rearrangement uses TRBV7-9 and TRBJ1-4, with D unclear. Trimming pared 1 base from V and 4 bases from J, leaving 7 bases between. Germline-derived CDR1 and CDR2 are SEHNR and FQNEAQ (reference sequence). The CDR3 extends over 14 amino acids. In DNA form, the CDR3 reads TGTGCCAGCAGCTTAGGGCAGGTTAATGAAAAACTGTTTTTT. As protein: CASSLGQVNEKLFF.

This rearrangement joins TRBV6-2 or TRBV6-3 to TRBJ2-7; the D is unclear. CDR1 is MNHEY, CDR2 SVGEGT, per germline. The CDR3 totals 13 residues. V dropped 2 bases and J dropped 5 bases, with 10 bases sitting between them. CDR3 region: CASSYGEINEQYF. Written as DNA, the CDR3 is TGTGCCAGCAGTTACGGGGAAATCAACGAGCAGTACTTC.

As DNA, the CDR3 is TGTGCCAGCAGCTTAGATCGGACAGGGGGCGCTGGCACCGGGGAGCTGTTTTTT. Encoded protein: CASSLDRTGGAGTGELFF. The chain uses TRBV11-2 and TRBJ2-2; TRBD1 matches at 11 bases. The CDR3 consists of 18 residues. Germline CDR1 and CDR2: SGHAT and FQNNGV. Trimming cost V 0 bases and J 4 bases; bases outside gene matches: 7.